This is a list of T cell receptor beta chains from one sample in a study of regulatory T cells in long-lasting Graves disease. Via MiXCR, TCRdb re-called the multiplex PCR reads, giving one row per CDR3 protein. The data hold around 240,000 distinct CDR3 sequences, with 18% observed a single time. This sample was also put to use in a study of T cells in Graves' hyperthyroidism and ophthalmopathy.

Specimen: peripheral blood mononuclear cells (PBMCs), collected at new diagnosis, from a patient treated with antithyroid drugs. All receptors come from a woman aged 30 to 39 with Graves disease. CDR3s include the opening cysteine and the closing phenylalanine or tryptophan. D genes are given only for firm matches. Clone sizes are given selectively: once, few, many, or a class where the clone is expanded.

abundance	j_gene	d_gene	len	v_gene	CDR3aa	CDR3nt
few	TRBJ2-5	-	14	TRBV25-1	CASSDPTIEETQYF	TGTGCCAGCAGTGATCCTACTATTGAAGAGACCCAGTACTTC
many	TRBJ1-2	-	13	TRBV6-6	CASSYSRTYGYTF	TGTGCCAGCAGTTACTCGAGGACTTATGGCTACACCTTC
many	TRBJ2-7	-	14	TRBV12-3/TRBV12-4	CASSLGQVFYEQYF	TGTGCCAGCAGTTTGGGGCAGGTATTCTACGAGCAGTACTTC
-	TRBJ1-3	TRBD1	15	TRBV9	CASSLGRTGGNTIYF	TGTGCCAGCAGCCTCGGTCGGACAGGGGGGAACACCATATATTTT
-	TRBJ1-4	TRBD1	15	TRBV11-2	CASRRTGGEGEKLFF	TGTGCCAGCAGGCGGACAGGGGGAGAGGGGGAAAAACTGTTTTTT
many	TRBJ1-1	-	12	TRBV5-1	CASTSTRREAFF	TGCGCCAGCACATCGACACGGAGAGAAGCTTTCTTT
many	TRBJ2-3	-	13	TRBV20-1	CNPGMLGTDTQYF	TGCAACCCTGGCATGTTAGGCACAGATACGCAGTATTTT
many	TRBJ2-5	TRBD2	16	TRBV20-1	CSASRASGGLQGTQYF	TGCAGTGCTAGTAGAGCCAGCGGGGGTCTTCAGGGTACCCAGTACTTC
many	TRBJ1-6	TRBD1	16	TRBV5-1	CASSLAGTVYNSPLHF	TGCGCCAGCAGCTTGGCCGGGACAGTCTATAATTCACCCCTCCACTTT
many	TRBJ2-2	-	16	TRBV2	CASSEGGSAGPGELFF	TGTGCCAGCAGTGAAGGCGGTAGCGCGGGTCCCGGGGAGCTGTTTTTT
-	TRBJ1-4	-	14	TRBV12-3/TRBV12-4	CASSPPGANEKLFF	TGTGCCAGCTCACCCCCCGGAGCTAATGAAAAACTGTTTTTT
many	TRBJ1-2	-	14	TRBV6-1	CASSVNRVSDGYTF	TGTGCCAGCAGTGTAAACAGGGTTTCGGATGGCTACACCTTC
many	TRBJ2-1	TRBD1	19	TRBV27	CASSLSPFETGVTYNEQFF	TGTGCCAGCAGTTTATCGCCCTTTGAAACAGGGGTCACCTACAATGAGCAGTTCTTC
few	TRBJ1-1	-	15	TRBV9	CASSVALSPDTEAFF	TGTGCCAGCAGCGTAGCTCTCAGCCCGGACACTGAAGCTTTCTTT
-	TRBJ1-2	-	13	TRBV20-1	CSASGTAGYGYTF	TGCAGTGCTAGCGGGACGGCGGGTTATGGCTACACCTTC
many	TRBJ2-5	-	16	TRBV28	CASSPWTVLTVETQYF	TGTGCCAGCAGTCCGTGGACAGTTTTAACTGTGGAGACCCAGTACTTC
few	TRBJ2-4	-	14	TRBV19	CASSIVRAKNIQYF	TGTGCCAGTAGTATAGTCAGAGCCAAAAACATTCAGTACTTC
-	TRBJ2-3	-	12	TRBV27	CASTGRSDTQYF	TGTGCCAGCACCGGGCGATCAGATACGCAGTATTTT
-	TRBJ2-2	-	15	TRBV15	CATSRGTPRPGELFF	TGTGCCACCAGCAGAGGGACTCCCCGGCCCGGGGAGCTGTTTTTT
many	TRBJ2-3	-	13	TRBV4-1	CASSQVGIDTQYF	TGCGCCAGCAGCCAAGTGGGGATAGATACGCAGTATTTT
many	TRBJ2-1	-	15	TRBV7-8	CASSFRVVPYNEQFF	TGTGCCAGCAGCTTCAGGGTGGTGCCCTACAATGAGCAGTTCTTC
many	TRBJ2-4	-	16	TRBV20-1	CSARDSKGGAKNIQYF	TGCAGTGCTAGAGATTCGAAAGGGGGGGCCAAAAACATTCAGTACTTC
once	TRBJ2-2	-	13	TRBV6-1	CASGTKQGNVLFF	TGTGCCAGCGGAACCAAGCAGGGGAATGTACTGTTTTTT
many	TRBJ2-5	TRBD2	16	TRBV20-1	CSAIKSGGAPTETQYF	TGCAGTGCTATAAAGAGCGGGGGGGCCCCGACGGAGACCCAGTACTTC
many	TRBJ1-1	-	15	TRBV12-5	CASGWGVRAVAEAFF	TGTGCTAGTGGTTGGGGCGTCAGGGCGGTGGCTGAAGCTTTCTTT
many	TRBJ1-1	TRBD1	13	TRBV10-3	CAIRGQGWSEAFF	TGTGCCATCAGAGGACAGGGGTGGTCTGAAGCTTTCTTT
-	TRBJ2-7	-	13	TRBV5-5	CASSLSGTKEQYF	TGTGCCAGCAGCTTGTCCGGGACAAAAGAGCAGTACTTC
many	TRBJ2-1	TRBD2	14	TRBV19	CASTASGGYNEQFF	TGTGCCAGTACCGCTAGCGGGGGGTACAATGAGCAGTTCTTC
many	TRBJ1-4	-	14	TRBV3-1	CATKGMGVREKLFF	TGTGCCACTAAGGGGATGGGAGTAAGAGAGAAACTGTTTTTT
many	TRBJ1-6	-	15	TRBV20-1	CSANAAPGAPSPLHF	TGCAGTGCTAACGCAGCCCCGGGAGCTCCTTCACCCCTCCACTTT
many	TRBJ1-4	-	14	TRBV20-1	CSALSQGANEKLFF	TGCAGTGCCTTATCCCAGGGCGCAAATGAAAAACTGTTTTTT
many	TRBJ1-1	-	13	TRBV6-1	CASLARSNTEAFF	TGTGCCAGCTTGGCGCGGTCGAACACTGAAGCTTTCTTT
-	TRBJ2-3	TRBD1	15	TRBV28	CASSPGQGVADTQYF	TGTGCCAGCAGTCCTGGACAGGGGGTTGCAGATACGCAGTATTTT
many	TRBJ1-5	TRBD1	14	TRBV7-8	CASTNRGLNQPQHF	TGTGCCAGCACCAACAGGGGCCTCAATCAGCCCCAGCATTTT
many	TRBJ1-1	-	13	TRBV19	CASTSLRFSEAFF	TGTGCCAGTACCTCTCTAAGGTTTTCGGAAGCTTTCTTT
many	TRBJ1-1	-	12	TRBV3-1	CASSQGRGTAFF	TGTGCCAGCAGCCAAGGTCGAGGGACTGCTTTCTTT
many	TRBJ2-7	-	12	TRBV13	CASSSTLGEQYF	TGTGCCAGCAGCTCGACATTAGGCGAGCAGTACTTC
many	TRBJ1-1	-	14	TRBV7-2	CASSLPYNYTEAFF	TGTGCCAGCAGCTTACCCTACAACTACACTGAAGCTTTCTTT
many	TRBJ1-2	TRBD1	16	TRBV29-1	CSVELFPGQDTYGYTF	TGCAGCGTTGAGTTATTCCCGGGACAGGATACCTATGGCTACACCTTC
-	TRBJ2-1	-	11	TRBV19	CASMEMNEQFF	TGTGCCAGTATGGAAATGAATGAGCAGTTCTTC
many	TRBJ2-7	-	15	TRBV11-2	CASSPPGGQLSEQYF	TGTGCCAGCAGCCCCCCGGGGGGCCAACTTTCCGAGCAGTACTTC
once	TRBJ2-6	TRBD1	19	TRBV7-9	CASSRLGGQIIPGANVLTF	TGTGCCAGCAGCCGATTAGGGGGACAGATTATACCTGGGGCCAACGTCCTGACTTTC
many	TRBJ1-1	TRBD1	14	TRBV3-1	CASSQGASGQKAFF	TGTGCCAGCAGCCAAGGGGCCTCGGGACAGAAAGCTTTCTTT
-	TRBJ2-1	TRBD2	14	TRBV4-2	CASKLAGNYNEQFF	TGTGCCAGTAAACTAGCGGGGAATTACAATGAGCAGTTCTTC
many	TRBJ1-2	-	12	TRBV20-1	CNPFVPTGGYTF	TGCAACCCCTTCGTCCCCACTGGGGGCTACACCTTC
many	TRBJ1-1	-	12	TRBV12-3/TRBV12-4	CASSYGHPEAFF	TGTGCCAGCAGTTACGGACACCCTGAAGCTTTCTTT
many	TRBJ1-2	-	16	TRBV6-1	CASSVRMWRPNYGYTF	TGTGCCAGCAGTGTTCGGATGTGGAGACCTAACTATGGCTACACCTTC
many	TRBJ2-3	TRBD2	14	TRBV7-2	CASSLAASTDTQYF	TGTGCCAGCAGCCTAGCGGCTAGCACAGATACGCAGTATTTT
many	TRBJ1-2	-	15	TRBV14	CASSPTRDPNYGYTF	TGTGCCAGCAGCCCTACCCGGGATCCCAACTATGGCTACACCTTC
many	TRBJ2-7	-	15	TRBV5-6	CASSLSRLSSYEQYF	TGTGCCAGCAGCTTGAGCAGATTGAGCTCCTACGAGCAGTACTTC
-	TRBJ2-3	TRBD2	16	TRBV7-9	CASIASGGVLTDTQYF	TGTGCCAGCATTGCTAGCGGGGGGGTATTGACAGATACGCAGTATTTT
-	TRBJ2-2	-	17	TRBV15	CATSRDRGRLNTGELFF	TGTGCCACCAGCAGAGATCGGGGGCGGCTAAACACCGGGGAGCTGTTTTTT